These T cell receptor beta chains were read from a single sample in a study of monozygotic twins with inflammatory bowel disease. TCRdb reprocessed the 5' RACE reads and stores each CDR3 protein as one record, lacking DNA. The sample has fewer than 350,000 distinct CDR3 sequences. The sample was blood. The receptors shown here come from a human donor with ulcerative colitis or Crohn's disease, or a healthy co-twin of an affected twin (not recorded which). The CDR3 runs from the conserved cysteine through the conserved F or W.

j_call,v_call,cdr3_aa
TRBJ2-5,TRBV5-1,CASSPASGGAQYF
TRBJ1-1,TRBV20-1,CSARDVQGGTEAFF
TRBJ2-3,TRBV30,CAWSVGLSSTDTQYF
TRBJ1-4,TRBV20-1,CSAKVPPSNEKLFF
TRBJ2-7,TRBV5-5,CASSLDRYQYEQYF
TRBJ2-7,TRBV6-2/TRBV6-3,CASRHPTSGGTYEQYF
TRBJ2-1,TRBV6-1,CASRPGLAGDNEQFF
TRBJ2-1,TRBV7-9,CASSLTSSDEQFF
TRBJ2-6,TRBV5-1,CASSLQGSGSGANVLTF
TRBJ2-5,TRBV20-1,CSARVSSGVRTQYF
TRBJ1-2,TRBV28,CATTAGGAIYGYTF
TRBJ2-2,TRBV7-6,CASSPGPSGTGLWELFF
TRBJ2-2,TRBV14,CASSQDYGRNYGELFF
TRBJ1-2,TRBV7-9,CASSSNGRDYGYTF
TRBJ1-1,TRBV4-3,CASSQESSALEAFF
TRBJ2-5,TRBV6-5,CASSYYKFGETQYF
TRBJ1-2,TRBV20-1,CSARLQGETESLWGYTF
TRBJ1-2,TRBV7-9,CASSYLESMGQKAGYTF
TRBJ2-6,TRBV6-1,CASSDWAGANVLTF
TRBJ2-7,TRBV30,CASRDREAYEQYF
TRBJ2-3,TRBV4-3,CASSQDQRGATSTDTQYF
TRBJ2-2,TRBV24-1,CATSDLGLDRGAGELFF
TRBJ2-7,TRBV4-1,CASSPPTVGLATYEQYF